Reported below is one TCR beta chain. Donors were Caucasian adults residing in Nashville, Tennessee, USA. A CD45RA+ naive subset and a CD45RA-negative memory subset were split from CD4+ cells. Germline V gene sequence: CDR1 MGHRA, CDR2 YSYEKL. V dropped 0 bases and J dropped 10; count of bases not matched to a gene: 12. This CDR3 contains 17 residues. The sample originates from a study of shared clonotypes between healthy human individuals. Sequenced by immunoSEQ multiplex PCR; TCRdb stores in-frame clones only, minus some. The data hold more than 2 million clones, with 95% observed a single time. V usage is TRBV4-1 and J usage is TRBJ2-4, with 10 bases aligning to TRBD2. Specimen: naive CD4+ T cells sorted from blood. Subset of the sample: CD45RA+ positively selected. The TCR originated in a young man in good health. CDR3: CASSQDGLAGEVVIQYF. CDR3 nucleotides: TGCGCCAGCAGCCAAGATGGCCTAGCGGGGGAGGTCGTAATTCAGTACTTC.